Below, 32 T cell receptor beta chains from the same sample are listed, as sequenced in a study of T cell repertoires in cytomegalovirus infection. TCRdb called the reads again in MiXCR, with one record for every CDR3 protein. The sample yields around 340,000 distinct CDR3 sequences, approximately 32% seen once. The antigens of these receptors remain unknown. Source: cultured PBMCs, taken from culture after CMV antigen stimulation. The origin of the receptors is a human donor in good health (CMV status not recorded). Some clones in this sample may be carry-over from other donors' samples.

The V call is TRBV20-1, the J call TRBJ2-3, with D maybe TRBD1 (6 bases). V lost 6 bases, J lost 4 bases, and 17 bases lay in between. This CDR3 contains 14 residues. Germline V gives CDR1 DFQATT, CDR2 SNEGSKA (reference sequence). CDR3 DNA: TGCAGTGCCCCGGGTACAGGGTCGTCAGATACGCAGTATTTT. Its translation is CSAPGTGSSDTQYF.

This clonotype was seen a few times. The V and J genes are TRBV29-1 and TRBJ1-1; D gene ambiguous. The CDR3 has 11 residues. Trimming left V 3 bases short and J 4 bases short, with 6 bases between. Looked up from germline, CDR1 is SQVTM and CDR2 is ANQGSEA. CDR3 loop: CSVDGPTEAFF. In DNA form, the CDR3 reads TGCAGCGTTGACGGGCCCACTGAAGCTTTCTTT.

There are many counts of this clonotype. The rearrangement links TRBV10-2 to TRBJ2-2, with D perhaps matching TRBD1 (6 bases). The CDR3 extends over 14 amino acids. V was pared by 8 bases and J by 2 bases, with 12 bases between. Germline V gene lookup returns CDR1 WSHSY and CDR2 SAAADI. CDR3 sequence: CASLAGANTGELFF. CDR3 in DNA: TGCGCCAGCTTAGCAGGGGCAAACACCGGGGAGCTGTTTTTT.

The chain joins TRBV7-9 to TRBJ1-1; a possible D gene is TRBD1 (5 bases). Germline CDR1 is SEHNR and CDR2 is FQNEAQ (reference sequence). The V gene lost 6 bases and the J gene lost 0 bases, with 11 bases spanning the gap. CDR3 length equals 14 residues. Written as DNA, the CDR3 is TGTGCCAGCAGGCATCGGGGGGTGAACACTGAAGCTTTCTTT. The encoded protein is CASRHRGVNTEAFF.

The chain combines TRBV12-5 with TRBJ2-1; D is perhaps TRBD2 (6 bases). The CDR3 is 14 residues long. The germline V and J ends were trimmed by 4 bases and 7 bases, with 14 bases remaining between them. Germline values: CDR1 LGHNT, CDR2 FRNRAP. The CDR3 DNA reads as TGTGCTAGTGGTTCCCCGGGGGTAGGTAATGAGCAGTTCTTC. Encoded protein: CASGSPGVGNEQFF.

This clonotype has ten or more counts. This chain links TRBV7-3 with TRBJ2-3; TRBD2 matches 13 bases. Germline CDR1 SGHTA, CDR2 FQGTGA. With 0 bases clipped from V and 5 bases from J, the junction kept 20 bases outside the gene matches. CDR3 length: 22 residues. CDR3 sequence: CASSLTYKEGRTSGRDGDTQYF. DNA of the CDR3: TGTGCCAGCAGCTTAACGTATAAAGAAGGGCGAACTAGCGGGAGGGATGGAGATACGCAGTATTTT.

In this sample, this clonotype turned up a few times. J is TRBJ1-5 and V is TRBV12-3 or TRBV12-4; TRBD1 is a possible D gene (5 bases). V lost 4 bases, J lost 5 bases, and 15 bases lay in between. The CDR3 covers 15 residues. The CDR3 region is CASSSFRGDDQPQHF. As DNA, the CDR3 is TGTGCCAGCAGTTCCTTTAGGGGTGACGATCAGCCCCAGCATTTT.

This clonotype was counted only a few times. The gene calls are TRBV5-6 and TRBJ1-1; D remains ambiguous. V was pared by 2 bases and J by 1 base, with 9 bases between. The CDR3 loop spans 14 amino acids. The germline V gene encodes CDR1 SGHDT and CDR2 YYEEEE. CDR3 in amino acids: CASSFGYQNTEAFF. For the CDR3, the DNA is TGTGCCAGCAGCTTCGGGTATCAGAACACTGAAGCTTTCTTT.

This clonotype was observed a handful of times. This rearrangement joins TRBV7-9 to TRBJ2-5; weak D call: TRBD2 (5 bases). The germline V and J ends were trimmed by 2 bases and 3 bases, with 16 bases remaining between them. This CDR3 is 16 amino acids long. Germline lookup yields CDR1 SEHNR and CDR2 FQNEAQ (reference sequence). CDR3 residues: CASSLTLGLTEETQYF. The CDR3 DNA follows: TGTGCCAGCAGCTTAACCCTAGGACTGACGGAAGAGACCCAGTACTTC.

This chain links TRBV23-1 with TRBJ2-3; 7 bases are a match to TRBD2. TRBV23-1 carries the ORF label, with uncertain function. The CDR3 runs 15 residues. The ends lost 0 bases at V and 6 bases at J; junction bases unmatched: 6. The CDR3 reads CASSQSEGREDTQYF. For the CDR3, the DNA is TGCGCCAGCAGTCAATCCGAAGGGAGGGAGGATACGCAGTATTTT.

The CDR3 sequence is CASSLGGASNQPQHF. CDR3 nucleotides: TGCGCCAGCAGCCTCGGCGGGGCGAGCAATCAGCCCCAGCATTTT. V usage is TRBV5-1 and J usage is TRBJ1-5; possibly TRBD1 for D (5 bases). V was clipped by 4 bases and J by 1 base, with 12 bases between them. Germline-derived CDR1 and CDR2 are SGHRS and YFSETQ. The CDR3 has 15 amino acids.

The chain couples TRBV29-1 to TRBJ1-1; tentatively, D is TRBD1 (6 bases). Germline lookup yields CDR1 SQVTM and CDR2 ANQGSEA. Trimming cost V 6 bases and J 4 bases, with 18 bases left between them. This CDR3 is 14 amino acids long. This CDR3 reads CSVQWGALPTEAFF. In DNA form, the CDR3 reads TGCAGCGTCCAGTGGGGGGCGCTGCCCACTGAAGCTTTCTTT.

V is TRBV7-2 and J is TRBJ2-3; possibly TRBD2 for D (6 bases). This CDR3 spans 10 amino acids. Germline V gene data show CDR1 as SGHTA and CDR2 as FQGNSA. V gave up 5 bases and J gave up 13 bases, with 10 bases separating them. In DNA, the CDR3 is TGTGCCAGCAGCCCCTCGGGGGAGTATTTT. Encoded protein: CASSPSGEYF.

The chain recombines TRBV5-6 with TRBJ2-1; D may be TRBD2 (6 bases). Trimming took 6 bases from V and 0 from J, leaving 13 bases between them. The CDR3 has 15 residues. The germline CDR1 and CDR2 sequences are SGHDT and YYEEEE. The CDR3 nucleotides read TGTGCCAGCAACCGGAGGGCTTTCTCCTACAATGAGCAGTTCTTC. It yields the protein CASNRRAFSYNEQFF.

The chain has TRBV19 and TRBJ1-1, with TRBD1 identical over 7 bases. The CDR3 sequence is 14 residues long. The V gene end was trimmed by 7 bases and the J gene end by 8 bases; junction bases not matched to a gene: 13. Germline loops: CDR1 LNHDA, CDR2 SQIVND (reference sequence). DNA for the CDR3: TGTGCCAGTAAGCGAGGGGGCGAGTCACTGGAAGCTTTCTTT. As protein: CASKRGGESLEAFF.

In its sample, this clonotype was seen a few times. The CDR3: CASSLSGGNQPQHF. CDR3 nucleotide sequence: TGTGCCAGCAGTTTATCCGGGGGCAATCAGCCCCAGCATTTT. The rearrangement uses TRBV27 and TRBJ1-5; D not resolved. The length of the CDR3 is 14 residues. Germline V gives CDR1 MNHEY, CDR2 SMNVEV (reference sequence). V lost 0 bases, J lost 2 bases, and 5 bases lay in between.

In this sample, this clonotype turned up many times. The chain recombines TRBV7-3 with TRBJ2-3; the match to TRBD2 covers 8 bases. Germline trimming cut 5 bases from V and 4 bases from J; bases unmatched to any gene: 8. The germline gives CDR1 SGHTA, CDR2 FQGTGA. CDR3 size: 15 residues. CDR3 coding DNA: TGTGCCAGCAGCCCCGCTTCAGCGGGAGCAGATACGCAGTATTTT. Its protein product is CASSPASAGADTQYF.

This clonotype was picked up one time. The genes are TRBV2 and TRBJ2-1; tentatively, D is TRBD1 (6 bases). The V gene lost 7 bases and the J gene lost 4 bases, with 11 bases spanning the gap. Per germline, CDR1 SNHLY and CDR2 FYNNEI. CDR3 length equals 13 residues. Written as DNA, the CDR3 is TGTGCCAGCAAGGACAGACAGTACAATGAGCAGTTCTTC. Its protein is CASKDRQYNEQFF.

This clonotype appeared a few times. The chain has TRBV4-2 and TRBJ2-1; no clear D gene. The V and J ends lost 4 bases and 7 bases respectively, with 14 bases between them. The germline gives CDR1 LGHNA, CDR2 YNFKEQ. This CDR3 comprises 14 residues. The CDR3, as DNA: TGTGCCAGCAGCCCCACGCGGACCGGGAATGAGCAGTTCTTC. Its translation: CASSPTRTGNEQFF.

Only a few counts were recorded for this clonotype. The chain combines TRBV13 with TRBJ2-5; 8 positions match TRBD1. The J segment lost 2 bases and the V segment lost 5 bases, leaving 10 bases of the junction unmatched. Germline V lookup: CDR1 PRHDT, CDR2 FYEKMQ (reference sequence). This CDR3 is 16 amino acids long. Written as DNA, the CDR3 is TGTGCCAGCAGCCTGACAGGGGTTGGCTTACAAGAGACCCAGTACTTC. It codes for CASSLTGVGLQETQYF.

The chain employs TRBV6-4 and TRBJ2-1; 11 bases map to TRBD2. Trimming took 0 bases from V and 2 from J; bases not matched to a gene: 3. CDR3 size: 17 residues. The germline CDR1 and CDR2 sequences are MRHNA and SNTAGT. The CDR3 loop is CASSDSPSGGTYNEQFF. The DNA of the CDR3 is TGTGCCAGCAGTGACTCTCCTAGCGGGGGGACCTACAATGAGCAGTTCTTC.

This clonotype was seen repeatedly, ten times or more. The chain joins TRBV11-2 to TRBJ2-7, with 14 positions matching TRBD2. The V gene end was trimmed by 5 bases and the J gene end by 1 base; junction bases not matched to a gene: 16. Germline V gene data show CDR1 as SGHAT and CDR2 as FQNNGV. CDR3 length equals 20 residues. In DNA form, the CDR3 reads TGTGCCAGCAGCCCCCGGGGGACTAGCGGGGGAATTTTTTTATCCTACGAGCAGTACTTC. Translating it yields CASSPRGTSGGIFLSYEQYF.

At least ten counts were recorded for this clonotype. V and J are TRBV7-8 and TRBJ1-1, with D possibly being TRBD1 (6 bases). V lost 5 bases and J 6 bases, leaving 16 bases between the germline ends. CDR1 is SGHVS, CDR2 FQNEAQ, per germline. This CDR3 spans 14 amino acids. CDR3 DNA sequence: TGTGCCAGCAGCCCCCTTGTGGGGGCGTCTGAAGCTTTCTTT. Its protein product is CASSPLVGASEAFF.

The V gene is TRBV7-9, the J gene TRBJ2-7; unclear D gene. The CDR3 covers 12 residues. V shed 7 bases and J shed 1 base, with 8 bases lying between them. CDR1 is SEHNR, CDR2 FQNEAQ, per germline (reference sequence). CDR3 protein: CASTSRSYEQYF. The CDR3 bases are TGTGCCAGCACCTCTAGATCCTACGAGCAGTACTTC. The variable domain in full, completed from reference TRBV7-9 and TRBJ2-7, reads DTGVSQNPRHKITKRGQNVTFRCDPISEHNRLYWYRQTLGQGPEFLTYFQNEAQLEKSRLLSDRFSAERPKGSFSTLEIQRTEQGDSAMYLCASTSRSYEQYFGPGTRLTVT.

The gene calls are TRBV7-6 and TRBJ1-6; 7 nucleotides agree with TRBD1. Germline lookup yields CDR1 SGHVS and CDR2 FNYEAQ. The CDR3 length is 14 residues. With V trimmed by 4 bases and J by 9 bases, 6 bases remained unmatched. The CDR3 DNA reads as TGTGCCAGCAGCTCGACAGGGAGTGGTTCACCCCTCCACTTT. Translated: CASSSTGSGSPLHF.

The chain employs TRBV10-3 and TRBJ2-7, with D possibly TRBD1 on 5 matching bases. Trimming shortened V by 10 bases and J by 5 bases, and 18 bases separated the two germline ends. The CDR3 sequence is 13 residues long. CDR1 and CDR2 from the germline V gene are ENHRY and SYGVKD. CDR3 in amino acids: CATRAIPADEQYF. The CDR3 coding sequence is TGTGCCACCAGGGCGATCCCGGCCGACGAGCAGTACTTC.

This clonotype was counted between two and nine times. The chain combines TRBV25-1 with TRBJ2-7; D is ambiguous. The CDR3 sequence is 13 residues long. V lost 8 bases, J lost 0 bases, and 11 bases lay in between. Germline V gives CDR1 MGHDK, CDR2 SYGVNS. The CDR3 DNA reads TGTGCCAGCCAATACAAGAGCTCCTACGAGCAGTACTTC. This encodes CASQYKSSYEQYF.

The chain is built from TRBV27 and TRBJ1-4, with no clear D. There are 16 residues in the CDR3. The V end was cut by 2 bases, the J end by 0 bases, with 10 bases between. CDR1 and CDR2 (germline): MNHEY, SMNVEV (reference sequence). CDR3 sequence: CASSLQGRATNEKLFF. CDR3 DNA sequence: TGTGCCAGCAGTTTACAAGGGAGGGCAACTAATGAAAAACTGTTTTTT.

This chain joins TRBV7-8 and TRBJ1-4; 8 nucleotides match TRBD1. The CDR3 consists of 16 residues. Germline loops: CDR1 SGHVS, CDR2 FQNEAQ. Trimming took 0 bases from V and 8 from J; bases not matched to a gene: 8. CDR3 bases: TGTGCCAGCAGCTTAGCGACAGGGGCTGGGCGAGAAAAACTGTTTTTT. It encodes CASSLATGAGREKLFF. The entire variable domain, with the rest obtained from reference TRBV7-8 and TRBJ1-4, is as follows: GAGVSQSPRYKVAKRGQDVALRCDPISGHVSLFWYQQALGQGPEFLTYFQNEAQLDKSGLPSDRFFAERPEGSVSTLKIQRTQQEDSAVYLCASSLATGAGREKLFFGSGTQLSVL.

This clonotype was seen a few times. The V and J genes are TRBV12-3 or TRBV12-4 and TRBJ2-5; 7 bases fit TRBD2. The CDR3 runs to 15 residues. The junction had 11 bases not matched to a gene; V was cut back by 6 bases and J by 4 bases. This chain's CDR3 is CASRQRGRGGETQYF. The CDR3, as DNA: TGTGCCAGCAGACAACGGGGGAGGGGCGGAGAGACCCAGTACTTC.

The chain employs TRBV7-9 and TRBJ2-2; 12 nucleotides align to TRBD2. Germline assignment: CDR1 SEHNR and CDR2 FQNEAQ (reference sequence). Trimming took 5 bases from V and 2 from J; bases not matched to a gene: 18. The CDR3 consists of 21 residues. CDR3 nucleotide sequence: TGTGCCAGCAGCCACCCGTATTCTCTAGCGGGAGGGCCTAAAAACACCGGGGAGCTGTTTTTT. It codes for CASSHPYSLAGGPKNTGELFF.

V and J are TRBV5-1 and TRBJ2-7; D tentatively reads TRBD1 or TRBD2 (5 bases each). Germline lookup yields CDR1 SGHRS and CDR2 YFSETQ. The CDR3 consists of 14 residues. V lost 3 bases and J lost 3, with 13 bases in between. Here the CDR3 reads CASSSGTPGYEQYF. The CDR3 nucleotides are TGCGCCAGCAGCTCTGGGACGCCCGGCTACGAGCAGTACTTC.